The 9 T cell receptor beta chains in this list originate from one sample, sequenced in a study of blood T cell repertoires in COVID-19. Only in-frame clones appear in the TCRdb table, and some are missing; sequencing was by immunoSEQ multiplex PCR. The table records some 83,000 clones, approximately 88% of them present only once. Sequenced: peripheral blood. These receptors were collected from a man in his 60s with acute or convalescent COVID-19.

In DNA, the CDR3 is TGTGCCAGCAGCACAGGGAGTACAGATACGCAGTATTTT. It is translated as CASSTGSTDTQYF. The chain employs TRBV7-3 and TRBJ2-3; maybe TRBD1 (6 bases). The ends were cut back, 5 bases at V and 3 bases at J, with 9 bases in the middle. The CDR3 totals 13 residues. CDR1 SGHTA and CDR2 FQGTGA come from the germline V gene. The whole variable domain, filled in from reference TRBV7-3 and TRBJ2-3, reads GAGVSQTPSNKVTEKGKYVELRCDPISGHTALYWYRQSLGQGPEFLIYFQGTGAADDSGLPNDRFFAVRPEGSVSTLKIQRTERGDSAVYLCASSTGSTDTQYFGPGTRLTVL.

J is TRBJ2-2 and V is TRBV2, with D unclear. V shed 7 bases and J shed 6 bases, with 12 bases lying between them. The germline gives CDR1 SNHLY, CDR2 FYNNEI. The CDR3 has 13 amino acids. The CDR3 DNA reads TGTGCCAGCAACGGAGCTATTCCCGGGGAGCTGTTTTTT. Translated, it gives CASNGAIPGELFF.

This clone was seen a few times. The V call is TRBV5-4, the J call TRBJ2-3; tentatively, D is TRBD2 (6 bases). The CDR3 totals 15 residues. Between the trimmed V and J ends, which lost 0 bases and 3 bases, there was a span of 11 bases. The germline gives CDR1 SGHNT, CDR2 YYREEE (reference sequence). The CDR3 DNA follows: TGTGCCAGCAGCTTGGGGGCGACTAGAACAGATACGCAGTATTTT. Residues: CASSLGATRTDTQYF.

The chain joins TRBV6-5 to TRBJ2-7; the D gene is possibly TRBD2 (5 bases). Germline assignment: CDR1 MNHEY and CDR2 SVGAGI. The CDR3 has 12 amino acids. Deletions cut 8 bases from V and 4 bases from J, with 12 bases between. The CDR3: CASVGDSYEQYF. In nucleotides, the CDR3 is TGTGCCAGCGTGGGAGACTCTTACGAGCAGTACTTC.

The chain carries TRBV20-1 and TRBJ2-1, with 9 bases lining up with TRBD2. In germline, CDR1 is DFQATT, CDR2 SNEGSKA (reference sequence). This CDR3 spans 14 amino acids. V dropped 3 bases and J dropped 7; count of bases not matched to a gene: 7. This CDR3 reads CSASPLAGRNEQFF. As DNA, the CDR3 is TGCAGTGCTAGTCCTCTAGCGGGACGGAATGAGCAGTTCTTC.

The chain combines TRBV28 with TRBJ1-5; tentative D call: TRBD1 (6 bases). The CDR3 contains 14 residues. V shed 6 bases and J shed 1 base, with 10 bases lying between them. Germline loops: CDR1 MDHEN, CDR2 SYDVKM. The CDR3 is CASSQQGSNQPQHF. As DNA, the CDR3 is TGTGCCAGCAGCCAACAGGGAAGCAATCAGCCCCAGCATTTT.

This chain joins TRBV6-5 and TRBJ2-3; TRBD2 matches 12 bases. In germline, CDR1 is MNHEY, CDR2 SVGAGI. The CDR3 sequence is 15 residues long. V was clipped by 7 bases and J by 0 bases; unmatched bases: 2. The CDR3 sequence: CASTLAGGSTDTQYF. DNA of the CDR3: TGTGCCAGCACCCTAGCGGGGGGGAGCACAGATACGCAGTATTTT.

V and J are TRBV6-6 and TRBJ2-5; tentative D call: TRBD2 (5 bases). V gave up 7 bases and J gave up 0 bases, with 15 bases separating them. Germline V gene sequence: CDR1 MNHNY, CDR2 SVGAGI (reference sequence). The CDR3 is 15 residues long. The DNA of the CDR3 is TGTGCCAGCACCCCGCCCCACGGGGACCAAGAGACCCAGTACTTC. This sequence encodes CASTPPHGDQETQYF.

The V call is TRBV6-2 or TRBV6-3, the J call TRBJ1-6, with 9 bases that match TRBD1. Looked up from germline, CDR1 is MNHEY and CDR2 is SVGEGT. The CDR3 totals 15 residues. V lost 6 bases, J lost 9 bases, and 9 bases stayed unmatched. CDR3 amino acids: CASSWTGELGSPLHF. The CDR3 bases are TGTGCCAGCAGCTGGACAGGGGAACTTGGTTCACCCCTCCACTTT.